This T cell receptor beta chain appears in the sequencing data of a study of T-cell memory formation after mild COVID-19. This clonotype was seen a handful of times. MiXCR, applied by TCRdb to the 5' RACE reads, yields one record per CDR3 protein. Of 95,000 to 120,000 distinct CDR3 sequences listed, about a sixth are singletons. Germline-derived CDR1 and CDR2 are LGHNA and YSLEER. This CDR3 spans 16 amino acids. V gave up 1 base and J gave up 2 bases; unmatched junction bases: 6. Sequencing input: PBMCs or a T cell subset sorted from them (not recorded which). This receptor was obtained from a young man who had mild COVID-19 (a few samples of this study predate the infection). Cell type and time point are not known. The V and J genes are TRBV4-3 and TRBJ2-3, with 7 bases that match TRBD2. CDR3 residues: CASSQVTGGYTDTQYF. CDR3 DNA: TGCGCCAGCAGCCAAGTTACGGGGGGTTACACAGATACGCAGTATTTT.